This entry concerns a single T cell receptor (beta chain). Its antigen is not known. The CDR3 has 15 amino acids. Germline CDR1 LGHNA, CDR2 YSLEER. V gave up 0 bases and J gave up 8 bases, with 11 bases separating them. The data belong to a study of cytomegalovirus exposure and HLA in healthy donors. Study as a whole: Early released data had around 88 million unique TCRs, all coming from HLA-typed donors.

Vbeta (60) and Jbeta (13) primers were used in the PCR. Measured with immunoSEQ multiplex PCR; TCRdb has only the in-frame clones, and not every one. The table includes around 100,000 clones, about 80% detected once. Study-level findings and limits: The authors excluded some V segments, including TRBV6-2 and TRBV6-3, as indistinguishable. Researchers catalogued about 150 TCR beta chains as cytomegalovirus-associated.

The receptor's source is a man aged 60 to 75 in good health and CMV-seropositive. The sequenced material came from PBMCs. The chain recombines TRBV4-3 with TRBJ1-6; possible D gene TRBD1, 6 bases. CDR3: CASSQDRGFDSPLHF. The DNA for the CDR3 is TGCGCCAGCAGCCAAGACAGGGGTTTTGATTCACCCCTCCACTTT.